A selection of T cell receptor beta chains follows, all from one sample in a study of cytomegalovirus exposure and HLA in healthy donors. This table comes from immunoSEQ multiplex PCR, and its TCRdb copy is limited to in-frame clones, with some not included. Of about 130,000 clones listed, around 81% are singletons. Sequencing was performed on PBMCs. These receptors were collected from a woman in her 50s in good health and CMV-seronegative. CDR3s include the opening cysteine and the closing phenylalanine or tryptophan.

v_call: TRBV2; cdr3_aa: CASSISLGTDYYEQYF
v_call: TRBV28; cdr3_aa: CASSLIVGSSGNTIYF
v_call: TRBV4-3; cdr3_aa: CASSQGSADTGELFF
v_call: TRBV30; cdr3_aa: CAWRPGSGLYEQYF
v_call: TRBV16; cdr3_aa: CASSQSFISYEQYF
v_call: TRBV9; cdr3_aa: CASSVDSPGHGFPTDTQYF
v_call: TRBV15; cdr3_aa: CATSSHTGGSLHF
v_call: TRBV19; cdr3_aa: CASSIDRFSGRASSNEQFF
v_call: TRBV14; cdr3_aa: CASSQDGSGNRRGQFF
v_call: TRBV4-2; cdr3_aa: CASSQATGINYGYTF
v_call: TRBV7-2; cdr3_aa: CASSLAGTGSYSNQPQHF
v_call: TRBV7-2; cdr3_aa: CASSLTRHTSYEQYF
v_call: TRBV11-3; cdr3_aa: CASSRGGGGAYEQYF
v_call: TRBV2; cdr3_aa: CASSEGGGAERGYTF
v_call: TRBV19; cdr3_aa: CASSLDHSGRSYEQYF
v_call: TRBV6-1; cdr3_aa: CASSEVIAGGSSYNEQFF
v_call: TRBV15; cdr3_aa: CATSTEQETQYF